The next 3 T cell receptor beta chains were all read from a single sample in a study of human T cells and chemical hapten exposure. TCRdb ran MiXCR on the RACE reads and lists one entry per CDR3 protein. The sample gives 40,000 to 45,000 distinct CDR3 sequences, just under 9% of which show up once; 14% to 15% is in the top ten. This sample's time point: patch test 2, 6 weeks after DPC sensitization. Specified treatment: therapeutic diphenylcyclopropenone sensitization with weekly scalp DPC. The sample consisted of whole blood, taken in connection with sensitization to the hapten diphenylcyclopropenone (DPC). Receptor source: a woman aged 40 to 50 with alopecia areata. Some clones in this sample may be carry-over from other donors' samples.

This clonotype was observed many times. The chain joins TRBV19 to TRBJ2-3, with no clear D. CDR1 LNHDA and CDR2 SQIVND come from the germline V gene (reference sequence). The CDR3 contains 15 residues. V lost 7 bases and J 2 bases, leaving 16 bases between the germline ends. The CDR3: CASKGGITITDTQYF. CDR3 in DNA: TGTGCCAGTAAGGGTGGCATCACTATCACAGATACGCAGTATTTT.

This clonotype was found many times. The chain uses TRBV2 and TRBJ2-3; 8 bases are a match to TRBD2. This CDR3 has 15 residues. V lost 4 bases, J lost 2 bases, and 5 bases stayed unmatched. CDR1 SNHLY and CDR2 FYNNEI come from the germline V gene. The CDR3 reads CASSAGRGATDTQYF. CDR3 DNA: TGTGCCAGCAGTGCGGGGCGGGGGGCCACAGATACGCAGTATTTT.

This clonotype came up many times. V usage is TRBV25-1 and J usage is TRBJ1-6; TRBD1 might be the D (5 bases). Germline V gene data show CDR1 as MGHDK and CDR2 as SYGVNS. The CDR3 totals 16 residues. With 4 bases removed from V and 6 bases from J, the gap between germline ends came to 16 bases. CDR3 protein: CASSGLGSGANSPLHF. DNA of the CDR3: TGTGCCAGCAGTGGCCTAGGATCTGGGGCTAATTCACCCCTCCACTTT.